This record looks at one T cell receptor (beta chain) sequence and its context. Its antigen remains unknown. Clones were read by immunoSEQ multiplex PCR, and TCRdb kept only the in-frame ones, dropping some. Found here are approximately 23,000 clones, about 89% of them singletons; the top ten hold 11%. This entry comes from a study of lymphopenia after photon versus proton radiotherapy. Whole-study findings and limits: Proton therapy kept repertoires fairly stable, unlike photons, which gained effector/memory cells. Oligoclonal CD8+ Temra expansion after nadir drove photon patients' diversity drop. A bigger post-nadir fall in TCR diversity correlated inversely with survival time in deceased patients.

CDR1 is SGHNT and CDR2 is YENEEA in the germline V gene. Trimming pared 1 base from V and 7 bases from J, leaving 14 bases between. The CDR3 has 15 amino acids. The sequences come from peripheral blood, collected from a patient treated with proton-based radiotherapy. The rearrangement links TRBV11-3 to TRBJ2-1, with unresolved D. The TCR originated in a man older than 75 with esophageal cancer. This CDR3 is CASSLGSDLRNEQFF. The CDR3 nucleotides are TGTGCCAGCAGCTTAGGAAGCGATTTAAGAAATGAGCAGTTCTTC.